This T cell receptor beta chain was recovered during a study of graft-versus-host responses after intestinal transplantation. About the research overall: Every transplant recipient was induced with anti-thymocyte globulin, then maintained on tacrolimus and steroids for around 3 years.

The table came from immunoSEQ multiplex PCR; TCRdb's copy has only in-frame clones and leaves some out. The table has some 39,000 clones, roughly 95% seen once. Regarding the study as a whole: Some GvH clones were seen earlier in gut or blood, suggesting intestinal origin. Allograft clonal ratios (graft-versus-host to host-versus-graft) were high in patients who had graft-donor T cell macrochimerism. Early after transplant, HvG clones declined as circulating GvH clones peaked.

Worth noting for this clone: Its antigen is not known.

The CDR3 spans 14 residues. The germline V gene encodes CDR1 MGHRA and CDR2 YSYEKL. The V end was cut by 4 bases, the J end by 10 bases, with 19 bases between. The sample in question was unstimulated CD8+ T cells sorted from spleen or lymph node cells, obtained before transplant. The chain joins TRBV4-1 to TRBJ2-5; D may be TRBD1 or TRBD2 (5 bases each). This clonotype originated in a human donor who was the organ donor for an intestinal transplant. CDR3 in DNA: TGCGCCAGCAGCCCCCGGGACCCTACTCGGGGCCAGTACTTC. Amino acid sequence: CASSPRDPTRGQYF.